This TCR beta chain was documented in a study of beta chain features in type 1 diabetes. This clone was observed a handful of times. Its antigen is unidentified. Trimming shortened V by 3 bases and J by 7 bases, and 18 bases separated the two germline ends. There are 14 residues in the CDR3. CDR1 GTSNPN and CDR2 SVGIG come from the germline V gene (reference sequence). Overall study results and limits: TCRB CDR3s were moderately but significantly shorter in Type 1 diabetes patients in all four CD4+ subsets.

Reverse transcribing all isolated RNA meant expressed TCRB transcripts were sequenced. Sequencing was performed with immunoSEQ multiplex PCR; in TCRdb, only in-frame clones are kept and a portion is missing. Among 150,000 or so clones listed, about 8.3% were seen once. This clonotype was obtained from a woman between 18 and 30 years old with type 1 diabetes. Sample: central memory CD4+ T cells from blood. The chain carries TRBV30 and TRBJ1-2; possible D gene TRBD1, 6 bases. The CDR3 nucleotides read TGTGCCTGGAGCCGGGAAGCGGGGGGCGGTGGCTACACCTTC. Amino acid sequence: CAWSREAGGGGYTF.